This T cell receptor beta chain was recovered during a study of beta chain features in type 1 diabetes. As every portion of the isolated RNA was reverse transcribed, the sequencing read expressed TCRB transcripts. Clones were read by immunoSEQ multiplex PCR, and TCRdb kept only the in-frame ones, dropping some. The table has around 500,000 clones, over 25% seen once. One heparinised draw, averaging roughly 0.12 L, was taken per donor. Germline V gene data show CDR1 as MNHNY and CDR2 as SVGAGI (reference sequence). V lost 2 bases, J lost 4 bases, and 2 bases lay in between. The CDR3 runs 11 residues. This clonotype was obtained from a young man in good health. Sequencing input: naive CD4+ T cells from blood. The chain uses TRBV6-6 and TRBJ2-5; D call uncertain. As DNA, the CDR3 is TGTGCCAGCAGTTACGCAGAGACCCAGTACTTC. It specifies CASSYAETQYF.